The text below deals with one TCR beta chain. The antigen is unknown. TCRdb passed the RT-PCR reads through MiXCR, listing each CDR3 protein once. The sample contains 550,000 to 650,000 distinct CDR3 sequences, 12% of which appear only once. The sample originates from a study of response to subunit inactivated influenza vaccine. Overall study findings and caveats: The authors proposed limited new T cell recruitment per seasonal influenza vaccination.

The germline V gene encodes CDR1 SGHTA and CDR2 FQGNSA. This CDR3 region has 14 residues. Trimming removed 5 bases at V and 1 base at J, with 11 bases between. The clonotype comes from a man aged 50-60 years who received an inactivated influenza vaccine. Sequencing was performed on PBMCs from blood, taken on the day of vaccination. The chain is built from TRBV7-2 and TRBJ2-5, with D possibly matching TRBD2 (6 bases). CDR3 protein: CASSRGGTQETQYF. CDR3 DNA: TGTGCCAGCAGCCGTGGGGGGACCCAAGAGACCCAGTACTTC.